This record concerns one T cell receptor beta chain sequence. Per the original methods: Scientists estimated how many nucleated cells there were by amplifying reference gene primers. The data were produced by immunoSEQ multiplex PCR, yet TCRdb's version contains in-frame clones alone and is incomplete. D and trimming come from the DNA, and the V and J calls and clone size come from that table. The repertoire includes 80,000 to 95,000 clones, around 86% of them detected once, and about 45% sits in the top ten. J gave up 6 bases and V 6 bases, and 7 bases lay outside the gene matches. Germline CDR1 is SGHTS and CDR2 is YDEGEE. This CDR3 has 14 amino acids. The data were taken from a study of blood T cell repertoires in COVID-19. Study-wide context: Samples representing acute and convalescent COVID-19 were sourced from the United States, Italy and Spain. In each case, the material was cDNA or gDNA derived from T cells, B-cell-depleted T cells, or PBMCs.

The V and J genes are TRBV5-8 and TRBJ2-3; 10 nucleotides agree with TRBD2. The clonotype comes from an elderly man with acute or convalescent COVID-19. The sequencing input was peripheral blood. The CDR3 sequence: CASNSGRSADTQYF. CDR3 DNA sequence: TGTGCCAGCAATAGCGGGAGGTCGGCGGATACGCAGTATTTT.